Following are 18 T cell receptor beta chains from one sample sequenced in a study of identical twins. MiXCR, applied by TCRdb to the 5' RACE reads, yields one record per CDR3 protein. The table lists 1.5 million to 2 million distinct CDR3 sequences, roughly 35% of them singletons. The specimen was cord blood. These receptors were collected from a newborn girl in good health.

The chain carries TRBV15 and TRBJ1-5; D call uncertain. The CDR3 is made up of 15 amino acids. V lost 7 bases to trimming and J lost 0 bases, with 13 bases between them. The V gene's germline CDR1 is LNHNV and CDR2 YYDKDF (reference sequence). Here the CDR3 reads CATNPRRDSNQPQHF. The CDR3 DNA reads as TGTGCCACCAACCCGAGGAGGGATAGCAATCAGCCCCAGCATTTT.

The chain is built from TRBV6-5 and TRBJ2-3; unclear D gene. V lost 5 bases to trimming and J lost 4 bases, with 13 bases between them. This CDR3 comprises 14 residues. Germline values: CDR1 MNHEY, CDR2 SVGAGI. CDR3 region: CASSHPVQADTQYF. CDR3 coding DNA: TGTGCCAGCAGTCACCCAGTTCAGGCAGATACGCAGTATTTT.

The rearrangement joins TRBV5-8 to TRBJ1-2; D remains ambiguous. In germline, CDR1 is SGHTS, CDR2 YDEGEE. Between the trimmed V and J ends, which lost 2 bases and 0 bases, there was a span of 11 bases. This CDR3 is built from 15 residues. CDR3 residues: CASSFRIPSNYGYTF. DNA of the CDR3: TGTGCCAGCAGCTTCCGAATCCCCTCTAACTATGGCTACACCTTC. The full variable domain, rest sourced from reference TRBV5-8 and TRBJ1-2, is EAGVTQSPTHLIKTRGQQATLRCSPISGHTSVYWYQQALGLGLQFLLWYDEGEERNRGNFPPRFSGRQFPNYSSELNVNALELEDSALYLCASSFRIPSNYGYTFGSGTRLTVV.

A few counts support this clonotype. The chain has TRBV7-2 and TRBJ2-5; D tentatively reads TRBD1 or TRBD2 (6 bases each). The CDR3 is 15 amino acids. The germline V gene has CDR1 SGHTA and CDR2 FQGNSA. The V and J ends lost 3 bases and 4 bases respectively, with 15 bases between them. The CDR3 DNA reads TGTGCCAGCAGCTTGTTGGGGGGCATTGGAGAGACCCAGTACTTC. Its translation is CASSLLGGIGETQYF.

This rearrangement joins TRBV3-1 to TRBJ1-5; D not resolved. The germline V and J ends were trimmed by 6 bases and 1 base, with 10 bases remaining between them. The CDR3 length is 14 residues. CDR1 and CDR2 from the germline V gene are LGHDT and YNNKEL (reference sequence). The CDR3 sequence is CASSPDLSNQPQHF. The CDR3 DNA reads as TGTGCCAGCAGTCCTGACTTAAGCAATCAGCCCCAGCATTTT. The whole variable domain, filled in from reference TRBV3-1 and TRBJ1-5, reads DTAVSQTPKYLVTQMGNDKSIKCEQNLGHDTMYWYKQDSKKFLKIMFSYNNKELIINETVPNRFSPKSPDKAHLNLHINSLELGDSAVYFCASSPDLSNQPQHFGDGTRLSIL.

The chain couples TRBV10-3 to TRBJ2-1; D may match TRBD1 or TRBD2 (5 bases each). Germline V CDR1 and CDR2: ENHRY, SYGVKD. The CDR3 loop spans 16 amino acids. The germline V and J ends were trimmed by 2 bases and 2 bases, with 13 bases remaining between them. CDR3 nucleotide sequence: TGTGCCATCAGTGAGGGGGCGGGTAAAGCCTACAATGAGCAGTTCTTC. Protein product: CAISEGAGKAYNEQFF.

This clonotype was picked up a small number of times. CDR3 region: CASSRQGANEQYF. CDR3 nucleotide sequence: TGTGCCAGCAGCCGACAGGGGGCTAACGAGCAGTACTTC. V usage is TRBV16 and J usage is TRBJ2-7; TRBD1 aligns across 10 bases. The CDR3 loop spans 13 amino acids. Trimming took 4 bases from V and 5 from J; bases not matched to a gene: 2. Germline CDR1 reads KGHSY; CDR2 reads FQNENV. Together with reference TRBV16 and TRBJ2-7, the CDR3 gives the full variable domain: GEEVAQTPKHLVRGEGQKAKLYCAPIKGHSYVFWYQQVLKNEFKFLISFQNENVFDETGMPKERFSAKCLPNSPCSLEIQATKLEDSAVYFCASSRQGANEQYFGPGTRLTVT.

The chain is built from TRBV28 and TRBJ1-5; the D gene is possibly TRBD1 (5 bases). The germline V and J ends were trimmed by 5 bases and 4 bases, with 24 bases remaining between them. CDR3 length equals 18 residues. Germline V gene sequence: CDR1 MDHEN, CDR2 SYDVKM. In DNA form, the CDR3 reads TGTGCCAGCAGTCCAACTCCCTTGAGCGGGGCCCCTAATCAGCCCCAGCATTTT. Its translation is CASSPTPLSGAPNQPQHF.

Details on this clonotype: This sequence may be a read error, since a much larger clone differs from it by one base. The chain employs TRBV24-1 and TRBJ2-3; a weak D match, TRBD2 (7 bases). This CDR3 region has 14 residues. Germline V gene data show CDR1 as KGHDR and CDR2 as SFDVKD. The CDR3 DNA reads as TGTGCCACCGGTGAGGGGGACTACACAGATACGCAGTATTTT. Protein: CATGEGDYTDTQYF.

Worth noting for this clonotype: The junction departs from germline at one end; a sequencing error may be responsible. V gene TRBV10-3 combines with J gene TRBJ1-4; tentatively, D is TRBD1 (5 bases). The CDR3 runs 13 residues. Germline loops: CDR1 ENHRY, CDR2 SYGVKD. For the CDR3, the DNA is TGTGCCGTCAGTGAGTCCGGGGGGAGGAAACTGTTTTTT. This codes for CAVSESGGRKLFF.

This clonotype occurred a few times. The chain links TRBV28 to TRBJ2-5; tentative D call: TRBD2 (6 bases). Trimming shortened V by 6 bases and J by 7 bases, and 21 bases separated the two germline ends. Germline values: CDR1 MDHEN, CDR2 SYDVKM. The CDR3 spans 15 residues. The CDR3 nucleotides read TGTGCCAGCAGATTCACCGGGACTCTCCTCGGGACCCAGTACTTC. Translating it yields CASRFTGTLLGTQYF. The full variable domain, in which reference TRBV28 and TRBJ2-5 provide the parts outside the CDR3, is DVKVTQSSRYLVKRTGEKVFLECVQDMDHENMFWYRQDPGLGLRLIYFSYDVKMKEKGDIPEGYSVSREKKERFSLILESASTNQTSMYLCASRFTGTLLGTQYFGPGTRLLVL.

The chain joins TRBV6-5 to TRBJ2-3; 12 bases fit TRBD2. Trimming took 2 bases from V and 5 from J; bases not matched to a gene: 11. Germline CDR1 is MNHEY and CDR2 is SVGAGI. The CDR3 is 18 amino acids. The DNA of the CDR3 is TGTGCCAGCAGTTACGGACGTCGGACTAGCGGGGTCAGAGATACGCAGTATTTT. It yields the protein CASSYGRRTSGVRDTQYF.

The CDR3 bases are TGCGCCAGCAGCTTGGATTGGCGGGAAGGGGGCACAGATACGCAGTATTTT. Its protein is CASSLDWREGGTDTQYF. The J gene is TRBJ2-3, the V gene TRBV5-1; weak D call: TRBD2 (6 bases). V lost 0 bases and J 1 base, leaving 15 bases between the germline ends. CDR3 length equals 17 residues. The germline gives CDR1 SGHRS, CDR2 YFSETQ. Supplemented by reference TRBV5-1 and TRBJ2-3, the full variable domain reads KAGVTQTPRYLIKTRGQQVTLSCSPISGHRSVSWYQQTPGQGLQFLFEYFSETQRNKGNFPGRFSGRQFSNSRSEMNVSTLELGDSALYLCASSLDWREGGTDTQYFGPGTRLTVL.

This clonotype was observed a handful of times. This CDR3 reads CSARHRDRGFFSSGANVLTF. In DNA, the CDR3 is TGCAGTGCTAGACACCGGGACAGGGGATTCTTTAGCTCTGGGGCCAACGTCCTGACTTTC. The rearrangement uses TRBV20-1 and TRBJ2-6; 10 bases are a match to TRBD1. The germline CDR1 and CDR2 sequences are DFQATT and SNEGSKA (reference sequence). This CDR3 spans 20 amino acids. The J segment lost 0 bases and the V segment lost 2 bases, leaving 13 bases of the junction unmatched.

The chain recombines TRBV19 with TRBJ1-1, with D uncertain. The CDR3 spans 15 residues. V lost 3 bases, J lost 6 bases, and 17 bases lay in between. The germline gives CDR1 LNHDA, CDR2 SQIVND (reference sequence). The CDR3 DNA reads as TGTGCCAGTAGTATGGTAGGCGGTACAATCGCTGAAGCTTTCTTT. Its protein is CASSMVGGTIAEAFF.

V usage is TRBV21-1 and J usage is TRBJ2-7; the table's D call TRBD2 went unverified against the DNA. TRBV21-1 represents a pseudogene. The CDR3 is 16 residues long. The CDR3 DNA follows: TGTGCCAGCAGCAGATCTAGCGGGGCGGGCTCCTACGAGCAGTACTTC. Protein sequence: CASSRSSGAGSYEQYF.

With respect to this clonotype: A read error may produce the germline difference seen at one junction end. The J gene is TRBJ2-3, the V gene TRBV12-3 or TRBV12-4; 10 bases align to TRBD2. The CDR3 is 15 amino acids. In DNA form, the CDR3 reads TGTGCCAGCAGGACCTTAGCGGGGGGCACAGATATGCAGTATTTT. It encodes CASRTLAGGTDMQYF.

A few counts support this clonotype. The rearrangement uses TRBV5-1 and TRBJ2-1; D possibly corresponds to TRBD1 (6 bases). Germline assignment: CDR1 SGHRS and CDR2 YFSETQ. The CDR3 covers 16 residues. Trimming shortened V by 7 bases and J by 3 bases, and 20 bases separated the two germline ends. Here the CDR3 reads CASERKRGSYYNEQFF. The DNA of the CDR3 is TGCGCCAGCGAACGGAAAAGGGGGTCTTACTACAATGAGCAGTTCTTC.